This section outlines one T cell receptor beta chain sequence together with its context. Antigen unknown. Per germline, CDR1 SGHRS and CDR2 YFSETQ. The CDR3 extends over 15 amino acids. V dropped 2 bases and J dropped 1; count of bases not matched to a gene: 5. The record originates from a study of cytomegalovirus exposure and HLA in healthy donors. Findings and limits, study-wide: Most likely, a cluster of highly shared sequence variants arose as a sequencing artifact. Based on reports, TCR beta sequences accurately predicted HLA-A and HLA-B alleles for most subjects. TCR beta V- and J-gene trimming was later associated with a missense DCLRE1C variant. CMV serostatus was the only recorded immune exposure for donors.

This PCR relied on a set of 60 Vbeta primers and 13 Jbeta primers. TCRdb keeps only in-frame clones here, not all; method: immunoSEQ multiplex PCR. This table holds about 93,000 clones, roughly 67% found once. This receptor was taken from a boy between 10 and 17 years old in good health and CMV-seropositive. V usage is TRBV5-1 and J usage is TRBJ2-7, with 8 bases lining up with TRBD1. Sequencing used PBMCs. The CDR3 loop is CASSLGQGVSYEQYF. The CDR3, as DNA: TGCGCCAGCAGCTTAGGACAGGGTGTATCCTACGAGCAGTACTTC.